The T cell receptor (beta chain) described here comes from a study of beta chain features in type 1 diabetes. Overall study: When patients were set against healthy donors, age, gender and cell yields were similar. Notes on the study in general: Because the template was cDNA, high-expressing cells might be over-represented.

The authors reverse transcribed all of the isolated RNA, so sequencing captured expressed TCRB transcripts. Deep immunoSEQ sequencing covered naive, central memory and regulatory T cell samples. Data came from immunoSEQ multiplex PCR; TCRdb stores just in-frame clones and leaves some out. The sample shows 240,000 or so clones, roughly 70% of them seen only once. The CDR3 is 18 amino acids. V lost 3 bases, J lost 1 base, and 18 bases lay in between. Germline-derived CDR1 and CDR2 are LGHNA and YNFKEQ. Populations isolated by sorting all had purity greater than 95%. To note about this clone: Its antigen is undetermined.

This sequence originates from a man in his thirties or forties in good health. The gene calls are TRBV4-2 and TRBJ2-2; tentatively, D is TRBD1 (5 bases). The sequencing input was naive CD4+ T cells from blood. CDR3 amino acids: CASSQLTWPQGNTGELFF. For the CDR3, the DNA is TGTGCCAGCAGCCAGCTCACATGGCCCCAGGGGAACACCGGGGAGCTGTTTTTT.